This is a list of T cell receptor beta chains from one sample in a study of long-term antiretroviral therapy in people with HIV. Sequencing used immunoSEQ multiplex PCR; TCRdb keeps in-frame clones, though not all of them. The sample lists fewer than 20,000 clones, 86% seen once, with roughly a tenth in the top ten. The sample consisted of unsorted PBMCs, taken 0.5 years after starting antiretroviral therapy. These receptors came from a man between 40 and 49 years old with HIV. The CDR3 runs from the conserved cysteine through the conserved F or W. Fields, in order: D gene, CDR3 length, J gene, clone size, V gene, CDR3 protein, CDR3 DNA. A D gene is named only where the DNA matches it firmly. The size field is filled for only some rows; it gives once, few, many or a size class.

NA | 14 | TRBJ1-2 | NA | TRBV5-4 | CASSPREGNYGYTF | TGTGCCAGCAGTCCGCGAGAAGGGAACTATGGCTACACCTTC
TRBD2 | 15 | TRBJ2-1 | NA | TRBV11-2 | CASTEGLAGGHEQFF | TGTGCCAGCACCGAGGGGCTAGCGGGAGGTCATGAGCAGTTCTTC
NA | 16 | TRBJ2-2 | NA | TRBV5-1 | CATSPGSGRKAGELFF | TGCGCCACAAGCCCTGGTTCAGGGAGGAAGGCCGGGGAGCTGTTTTTT
NA | 11 | TRBJ2-1 | few | TRBV20-1 | CSAPAVGEQFF | TGCAGTGCCCCCGCCGTGGGTGAGCAGTTCTTC
NA | 15 | TRBJ1-4 | NA | TRBV5-1 | CASSLQQAPNEKLFF | TGCGCCAGCAGCTTGCAACAGGCCCCTAATGAAAAACTGTTTTTT
NA | 15 | TRBJ2-2 | NA | TRBV6-5 | CASSYGETNTGELFF | TGTGCCAGCAGTTACGGTGAAACGAACACCGGGGAGCTGTTTTTT
TRBD1 | 16 | TRBJ2-5 | NA | TRBV18 | CASSTGTGRPQETQYF | TGTGCCAGCTCAACTGGGACAGGGCGACCCCAAGAGACCCAGTACTTC
NA | 14 | TRBJ2-7 | NA | TRBV10-2 | CASSEYAGRDEQYF | TGCGCCAGCAGTGAATACGCGGGGCGCGACGAGCAGTACTTC
NA | 16 | TRBJ2-7 | NA | TRBV29-1 | CSDERDGTPITYEQYF | TGCAGCGACGAAAGGGACGGGACACCTATTACCTACGAGCAGTACTTC
TRBD2 | 16 | TRBJ2-3 | once | TRBV29-1 | CSVGGTPSSDTDTQYF | TGCAGCGTGGGAGGGACTCCCAGTTCCGACACAGATACGCAGTATTTT
NA | 12 | TRBJ2-7 | once | TRBV5-1 | CASSFSSYEQYF | TGCGCCAGCAGCTTCTCCAGCTACGAGCAGTACTTC
NA | 14 | TRBJ1-6 | NA | TRBV5-1 | CASSLGGGNSPLHF | TGCGCCAGCAGCTTGGGTGGGGGAAATTCACCCCTCCACTTT
NA | 14 | TRBJ2-7 | NA | TRBV7-9 | CASSPSGSSYEQYF | TGTGCCAGCAGCCCTAGTGGCTCCTCCTACGAGCAGTACTTC
NA | 14 | TRBJ2-5 | NA | TRBV5-4 | CASSLAFGVETQYF | TGTGCCAGCAGCTTGGCCTTCGGGGTAGAGACCCAGTACTTC
NA | 16 | TRBJ1-5 | NA | TRBV27 | CASRPRGGDSNQPQHF | TGTGCCAGCAGACCACGGGGGGGCGACAGCAATCAGCCCCAGCATTTT
TRBD2 | 14 | TRBJ2-5 | NA | TRBV2 | CAILAGPTRETQYF | TGTGCCATCCTAGCGGGACCCACCCGGGAGACCCAGTACTTC
NA | 14 | TRBJ1-1 | NA | TRBV10-3 | CATETSGKNTEAFF | TGTGCCACCGAGACGTCGGGCAAGAACACTGAAGCTTTCTTT
NA | 10 | TRBJ2-5 | once | TRBV20-1 | CSASDQTQYF | TGCAGTGCTAGCGATCAGACCCAGTACTTC
NA | 15 | TRBJ2-7 | once | TRBV14 | CASSHGQLLNYEQYF | TGTGCCAGCAGCCATGGACAGCTCTTAAATTACGAGCAGTACTTC
TRBD2 | 15 | TRBJ2-1 | NA | TRBV5-1 | CASSPRLADYNEQFF | TGCGCCAGCAGCCCCCGACTAGCAGATTACAATGAGCAGTTCTTC
TRBD1 | 14 | TRBJ1-3 | NA | TRBV7-2 | CASSRDRAGNTIYF | TGTGCCAGCAGCCGGGACAGAGCTGGAAACACCATATATTTT
NA | 17 | TRBJ2-3 | NA | TRBV27 | CASSNRDSFLGTDTQYF | TGTGCCAGCAGTAACCGGGACTCCTTTCTGGGCACAGATACGCAGTATTTT
TRBD1 | 15 | TRBJ2-2 | NA | TRBV6-1 | CASSEWTGISGELFF | TGTGCCAGCAGTGAATGGACAGGGATTTCCGGGGAGCTGTTTTTT
NA | 15 | TRBJ2-3 | NA | TRBV10-3 | CAISDRGRGTDTQYF | TGTGCCATCAGCGATAGGGGAAGGGGCACAGATACGCAGTATTTT
TRBD1 | 15 | TRBJ1-6 | once | TRBV19 | CASNLQDRERSPLHF | TGTGCCAGTAACCTACAGGACAGGGAGCGGTCACCCCTCCACTTT
NA | 15 | TRBJ2-3 | NA | TRBV11-2 | CASNKQGTSTDTQYF | TGTGCCAGCAACAAACAGGGTACGAGCACAGATACGCAGTATTTT
TRBD1 | 15 | TRBJ2-7 | NA | TRBV6-4 | CASSAQASGGYEQYF | TGTGCCAGCAGCGCCCAGGCTTCAGGGGGCTACGAGCAGTACTTC
NA | 15 | TRBJ2-7 | NA | TRBV5-5 | CASSWGIPPPYEQYF | TGTGCCAGCAGCTGGGGGATTCCACCTCCCTACGAGCAGTACTTC
NA | 13 | TRBJ2-2 | NA | TRBV29-1 | CSVDGGRDGELFF | TGCAGCGTTGATGGGGGCAGGGACGGGGAGCTGTTTTTT
TRBD1 | 15 | TRBJ1-1 | NA | TRBV5-5 | CASSLTGVINTEAFF | TGTGCCAGCAGCTTGACAGGGGTGATCAACACTGAAGCTTTCTTT
NA | 16 | TRBJ2-1 | once | TRBV6-6 | CASSYPSVSSYNEQFF | TGTGCCAGCAGTTATCCTAGCGTAAGCTCCTACAATGAGCAGTTCTTC
NA | 15 | TRBJ2-7 | NA | TRBV19 | CASSIGGRSSYEQYF | TGTGCCAGTAGTATAGGGGGGAGGAGCTCCTACGAGCAGTACTTC
TRBD1 | 17 | TRBJ1-1 | few | TRBV27 | CASSKGQAALMNTEAFF | TGTGCCAGCAGTAAGGGACAGGCTGCCCTTATGAACACTGAAGCTTTCTTT
NA | 14 | TRBJ2-7 | NA | TRBV10-2 | CASLEPGGSYEQYF | TGCGCCAGCCTTGAACCAGGGGGGTCCTACGAGCAGTACTTC
TRBD2 | 14 | TRBJ2-5 | NA | TRBV4-3 | CASSQGGDHETQYF | TGCGCCAGCAGCCAGGGGGGGGATCACGAGACCCAGTACTTC